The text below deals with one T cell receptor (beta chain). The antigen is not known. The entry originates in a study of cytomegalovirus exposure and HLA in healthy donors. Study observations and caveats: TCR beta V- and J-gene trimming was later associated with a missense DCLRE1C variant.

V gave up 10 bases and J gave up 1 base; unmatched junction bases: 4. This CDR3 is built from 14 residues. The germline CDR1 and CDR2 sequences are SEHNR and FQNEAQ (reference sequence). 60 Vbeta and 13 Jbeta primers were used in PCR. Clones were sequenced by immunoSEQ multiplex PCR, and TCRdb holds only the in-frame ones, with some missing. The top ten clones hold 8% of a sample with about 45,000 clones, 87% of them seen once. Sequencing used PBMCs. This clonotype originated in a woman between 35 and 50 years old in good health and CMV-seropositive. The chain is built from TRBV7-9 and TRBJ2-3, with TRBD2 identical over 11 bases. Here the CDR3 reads CATLLAGGTDTQYF. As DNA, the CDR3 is TGTGCCACCCTACTAGCGGGGGGCACAGATACGCAGTATTTT.